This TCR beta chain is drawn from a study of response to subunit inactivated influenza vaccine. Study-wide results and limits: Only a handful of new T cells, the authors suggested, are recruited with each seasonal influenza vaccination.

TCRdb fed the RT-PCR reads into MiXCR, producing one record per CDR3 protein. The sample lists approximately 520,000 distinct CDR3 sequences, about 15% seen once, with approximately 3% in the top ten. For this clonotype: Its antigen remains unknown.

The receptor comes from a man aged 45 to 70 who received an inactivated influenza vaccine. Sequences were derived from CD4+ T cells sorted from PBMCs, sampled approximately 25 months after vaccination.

The CDR3 DNA reads TGTGCCAGCTCACCACCGGGGGGCGCCAAAAACATTCAGTACTTC. Encoded protein: CASSPPGGAKNIQYF. This chain links TRBV18 with TRBJ2-4; D may match TRBD1 or TRBD2 (6 bases each). Germline V gives CDR1 KGHSH, CDR2 LQKENI. The V end was cut by 0 bases, the J end by 1 base, with 7 bases between. The CDR3 extends over 15 amino acids. Full variable domain (outside the CDR3, taken from reference TRBV18 and TRBJ2-4): NAGVMQNPRHLVRRRGQEARLRCSPMKGHSHVYWYRQLPEEGLKFMVYLQKENIIDESGMPKERFSAEFPKEGPSILRIQQVVRGDSAAYFCASSPPGGAKNIQYFGAGTRLSVL.